The clone carrying this T cell receptor beta chain was picked up a small number of times. Its antigen remains unidentified. Specified time point: new active TB diagnosis, blood taken before or within 7 days of starting treatment. These data originate in a study of T cells in tuberculosis. General study findings and limits: Active tuberculosis alpha repertoires lay closer to GMM-specific TCRs than controls'.

Profiled with immunoSEQ multiplex PCR; TCRdb holds only in-frame clones, not every one. The data hold 30,000 to 35,000 clones, with 93% observed a single time. This CDR3 has 16 residues. Germline loops: CDR1 GTSNPN, CDR2 SVGIG (reference sequence). The V gene lost 4 bases and the J gene lost 0 bases, with 19 bases spanning the gap. V is TRBV30 and J is TRBJ2-7; a weak D match, TRBD2 (5 bases). The sequences come from PBMCs, collected at tuberculosis diagnosis. This receptor was taken from an adult with tuberculosis. The CDR3 is CAWNFGEKVSSYEQYF. CDR3 bases: TGTGCCTGGAACTTCGGGGAAAAAGTGAGCTCCTACGAGCAGTACTTC.